This entry features one T cell receptor beta chain sequence. This sample was taken from a study of OX40 agonist ivuxolimab in advanced cancers. The overall study: Prior anti-PD-1, anti-PD-L1 or anti-CTLA-4 therapy did not bar entry, and approximately 40% had some.

CDR1 is SNHLY and CDR2 is FYNNEI in the germline V gene. There are 13 residues in the CDR3. V shed 7 bases and J 4 bases; nucleotides not matched to a gene: 4. Assay used: immunoSEQ multiplex PCR; TCRdb lists only in-frame clones, some missing. This table has fewer than 75,000 clones, roughly 90% appearing once. The genes are TRBV2 and TRBJ1-1; 9 bases are a match to TRBD1. The specimen was CD4+ or CD8+ T cells sorted from blood, collected in a trial of the OX40 agonist ivuxolimab. This receptor was taken from an adult with an advanced solid tumor such as melanoma, head and neck, liver or kidney cancer. The CDR3 sequence: CASNGQGFTEAFF. For the CDR3, the DNA is TGTGCCAGCAATGGACAGGGGTTCACTGAAGCTTTCTTT.